The source of this TCR beta chain is a study of shared clonotypes between healthy human individuals. The study, taken as a whole, reports: Sampling used blood alone; tissue repertoires probably differ.

TCRdb's copy holds only in-frame clones and misses some; the assay was immunoSEQ multiplex PCR. Of a few hundred thousand clones listed, less than 80% are singletons. Recent vaccinations or acute infections were absent in the healthy HIV-negative adult donors. The unsorted samples took 90 million or so PBMCs to get genomic DNA. A word on this clone: What it recognizes is unknown.

Sequencing input: PBMCs. This TCR was recovered from a woman in her 40s in good health. Some clones in this sample may be carry-over from other donors' samples.

CDR3 region: CASSLAGSAKETQYF. The CDR3 DNA reads as TGTGCCAGCAGTTTAGCGGGAAGTGCCAAAGAGACCCAGTACTTC. The gene calls are TRBV28 and TRBJ2-5; tentatively, D is TRBD2 (6 bases). V lost 2 bases to trimming and J lost 3 bases, with 13 bases between them. The CDR3 totals 15 residues. From germline, CDR1 is MDHEN and CDR2 SYDVKM.